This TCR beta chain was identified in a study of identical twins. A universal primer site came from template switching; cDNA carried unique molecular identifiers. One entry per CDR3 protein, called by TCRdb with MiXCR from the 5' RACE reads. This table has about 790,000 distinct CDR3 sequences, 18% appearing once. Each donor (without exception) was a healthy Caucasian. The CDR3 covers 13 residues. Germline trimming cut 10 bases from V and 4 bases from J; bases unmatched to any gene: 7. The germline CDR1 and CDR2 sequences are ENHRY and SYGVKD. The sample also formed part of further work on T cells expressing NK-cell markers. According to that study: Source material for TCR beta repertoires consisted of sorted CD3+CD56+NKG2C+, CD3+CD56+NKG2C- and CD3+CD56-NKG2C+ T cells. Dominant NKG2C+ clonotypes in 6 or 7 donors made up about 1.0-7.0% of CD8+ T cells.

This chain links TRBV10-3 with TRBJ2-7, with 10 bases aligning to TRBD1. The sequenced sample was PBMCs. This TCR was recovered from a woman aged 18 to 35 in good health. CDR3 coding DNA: TGTGCCACGTACGTGGGACAGGGGTACGAGCAGTACTTC. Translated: CATYVGQGYEQYF.